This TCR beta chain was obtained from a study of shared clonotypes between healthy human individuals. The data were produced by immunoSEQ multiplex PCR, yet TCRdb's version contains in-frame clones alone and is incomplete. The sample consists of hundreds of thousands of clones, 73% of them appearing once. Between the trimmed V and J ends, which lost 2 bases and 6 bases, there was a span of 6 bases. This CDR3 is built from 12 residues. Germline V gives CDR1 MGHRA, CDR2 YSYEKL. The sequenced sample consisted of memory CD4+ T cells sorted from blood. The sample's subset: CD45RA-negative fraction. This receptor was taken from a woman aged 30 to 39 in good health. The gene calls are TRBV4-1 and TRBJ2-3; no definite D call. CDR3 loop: CASSQSGDTQYF. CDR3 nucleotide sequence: TGCGCCAGCAGCCAATCCGGGGATACGCAGTATTTT.